This T cell receptor beta chain was sequenced for a study of CD8 T cells in Susac syndrome. Findings of the study overall: The study recognized that the number of individuals in its TCR sequencing and HLA analysis was relatively small.

About 0.45 to 1 ug RNA was reverse transcribed with random hexamers. Multiplex immunoSEQ PCR targeted 54 Vbeta and 13 Jbeta TCR beta segments. Via MiXCR, TCRdb re-called the immunoSEQ multiplex PCR reads, giving one row per CDR3 protein. This sample has about 27,000 distinct CDR3 sequences, with roughly 94% found just once. Remarks on this clonotype: What it binds is not known.

Sequencing of TCR beta covered CD8+ and CD4+ T cells obtained from blood. Both CD4+ and CD8+ T cells were negatively isolated, and TEMRA cells underwent FACS enrichment. The sequencing sample was made of CD8+ T cells from PBMCs. This TCR came from a human donor in good health.

The CDR3 coding sequence is TGTGCCGACCTCCCCGTAGGACAGGGGAGGCCCTCCTATGACTATGGCTACACCTTC. This encodes CADLPVGQGRPSYDYGYTF. The rearrangement links TRBV7-9 to TRBJ1-2, with 9 bases that match TRBD1. V shed 11 bases, J shed 3 bases, and the junction held 25 bases outside the gene matches. The CDR3 has 19 amino acids. Germline lookup yields CDR1 SEHNR and CDR2 FQNEAQ (reference sequence).